The 6 T cell receptor beta chains given below trace back to one sample, sequenced in a study of blood T cell repertoires in COVID-19 (dated by TCRdb to about 2020). Receptor amplification or capture employed the immunoSEQ multiplex PCR assay. TCRdb provides this immuneACCESS table in a form limited to in-frame rearrangements. Some clones are lacking; in checked studies, under half of them reflect an unresolved V gene, and why the rest are absent is not known. The sample includes 170,000 or so clones, with 86% observed a single time. The ten largest account for roughly 7% of the sample. The sequenced sample consisted of peripheral blood. Receptors were obtained from a man aged 45-60 years with active or convalescent COVID-19.

This clone occurred a few times. The rearrangement links TRBV24-1 to TRBJ2-1, with a weak D call TRBD1 (6 bases). Germline CDR1 is KGHDR and CDR2 is SFDVKD. The CDR3 spans 18 residues. Trimming shortened V by 0 bases and J by 0 bases, and 14 bases separated the two germline ends. CDR3 sequence reads: CATSDLEADSFSYNEQFF. The CDR3 coding sequence is TGTGCCACCAGTGATTTGGAAGCGGACAGCTTCTCCTACAATGAGCAGTTCTTC.

This chain uses TRBV24-1 with TRBJ1-2, with a weak D call TRBD1 (6 bases). The germline CDR1 and CDR2 sequences are KGHDR and SFDVKD. This CDR3 has 13 residues. Trimming took off 4 bases at V and 8 bases at J, with 13 bases between the two ends. The CDR3 here is CATSERGNDGYTF. DNA of the CDR3: TGTGCCACCAGTGAAAGGGGGAACGACGGCTACACCTTC.

The chain has TRBV3-1 (or the pseudogene TRBV3-2) and TRBJ1-1; D possibly corresponds to TRBD1 (6 bases). The length of the CDR3 is 11 residues. CDR1 and CDR2 from the germline V gene are LGHDT and YNNKEL (reference sequence). Trimming shortened V by 10 bases and J by 4 bases, and 10 bases separated the two germline ends. In DNA, the CDR3 is TGTGCCACACAGGGAAGCACTGAAGCTTTCTTT. Its translation is CATQGSTEAFF.

This chain connects TRBV2 to TRBJ2-5; D is possibly TRBD2 (5 bases). The CDR3 loop spans 13 amino acids. Trimming took 4 bases from V and 5 from J, leaving 11 bases between them. Per germline, CDR1 SNHLY and CDR2 FYNNEI. CDR3 nucleotides: TGTGCCAGCAGTGTCGGGGTGAGGGAGACCCAGTACTTC. Its protein is CASSVGVRETQYF.

The chain employs TRBV11-3 and TRBJ1-2, with 11 bases fitting TRBD1. Germline CDR1 reads SGHNT; CDR2 reads YENEEA. The CDR3 has 13 amino acids. J gave up 8 bases and V 5 bases, and 4 bases lay outside the gene matches. The CDR3 nucleotides read TGTGCCAGCAGCACGGGACAGGGGGAAGGCTACACCTTC. Its protein is CASSTGQGEGYTF.

This chain connects TRBV5-6 to TRBJ1-5, with 7 positions matching TRBD1. This CDR3 has 15 amino acids. CDR1 and CDR2 (germline): SGHDT, YYEEEE. Trimming removed 4 bases from V and 3 bases from J; junction bases left unmatched: 7. CDR3 nucleotide sequence: TGTGCCAGCAGCCTCAACACAGGGGTCAATCAGCCCCAGCATTTT. This sequence encodes CASSLNTGVNQPQHF.